Listed below are T cell receptor beta chains from one sample, sequenced in a study of T-cell reconstitution after alpha-beta-depleted transplantation in children. TCRdb ran MiXCR on the PCR reads and lists one entry per CDR3 protein. Of 450,000 to 600,000 distinct CDR3 sequences listed, 30% to 35% were seen once; the top ten hold 2% to 2.5%. The sequenced sample was PBMCs from the stem cell graft donor, obtained from the stem cell graft. The receptors derive from a human donor who donated a stem cell graft to a child with aplastic anemia. CDR3s include the opening cysteine and the closing phenylalanine or tryptophan. Each record gives: clone size, D gene, V gene, CDR3 length, J gene, CDR3 protein, CDR3 DNA. A D gene is named only where the DNA matches it firmly. Some rows have no size entry. The others give once, few or many, or a class for an expanded clone.

.,TRBD2,TRBV5-5,15,TRBJ2-1,CASSFSGTSGNEQFF,TGTGCCAGCAGCTTTTCCGGGACTAGCGGCAATGAGCAGTTCTTC
few,.,TRBV6-5,15,TRBJ1-5,CASSYSRPGTQPQHF,TGTGCCAGCAGTTACTCGAGGCCAGGGACACAGCCCCAGCATTTT
.,.,TRBV7-2,14,TRBJ1-1,CASSARAGSTEAFF,TGTGCCAGCAGCGCCAGGGCCGGAAGCACTGAAGCTTTCTTT
.,.,TRBV7-9,15,TRBJ2-3,CASSWTTHNTDTQYF,TGTGCCAGCAGCTGGACTACCCACAACACAGATACGCAGTATTTT
few,.,TRBV6-1,16,TRBJ2-3,CASSELGKTSTDTQYF,TGTGCCAGCAGTGAATTGGGGAAGACTAGCACAGATACGCAGTATTTT
.,.,TRBV6-5,14,TRBJ2-1,CASSSDTGEDEQFF,TGTGCCAGCAGTTCAGATACAGGGGAGGATGAGCAGTTCTTC
.,.,TRBV29-1,13,TRBJ1-2,CSGGAGPHYGYTF,TGCAGCGGAGGGGCTGGGCCTCACTATGGCTACACCTTC
.,TRBD1,TRBV19,17,TRBJ2-2,CASSMGQGRRNTGELFF,TGTGCCAGTAGTATGGGACAGGGGCGAAGGAACACCGGGGAGCTGTTTTTT
few,TRBD2,TRBV7-2,17,TRBJ2-5,CASSLWTSGSSRETQYF,TGTGCCAGCAGCTTATGGACTAGCGGGAGTTCAAGAGAGACCCAGTACTTC
few,.,TRBV7-8,15,TRBJ1-5,CASSSRTRGNQPQHF,TGTGCCAGCAGCTCCAGGACCAGGGGCAATCAGCCCCAGCATTTT
.,TRBD1,TRBV5-1,16,TRBJ1-4,CASSAGTGYGNEKLFF,TGCGCCAGCAGCGCAGGGACAGGGTATGGTAATGAAAAACTGTTTTTT
.,.,TRBV19,14,TRBJ1-1,CASSMEVPNTEAFF,TGTGCCAGTAGTATGGAAGTGCCGAACACTGAAGCTTTCTTT
once,.,TRBV27,14,TRBJ1-5,CASGHGGGNQPQHF,TGTGCCAGCGGCCACGGTGGGGGCAATCAGCCCCAGCATTTT
few,.,TRBV28,15,TRBJ2-3,CASRSLATGTDTQYF,TGTGCCAGCAGATCTCTAGCGACGGGCACAGATACGCAGTATTTT
.,TRBD1,TRBV7-9,16,TRBJ2-1,CASSPNDRGRLNEQFF,TGTGCCAGCAGCCCGAACGACAGGGGGCGGTTGAATGAGCAGTTCTTC
few,.,TRBV9,13,TRBJ2-5,CASSVHGRETQYF,TGTGCCAGCAGCGTCCACGGGAGAGAGACCCAGTACTTC
.,.,TRBV2,16,TRBJ1-2,CASSAQAVTGLYGYTF,TGTGCCAGCAGTGCACAGGCGGTCACAGGGCTTTATGGCTACACCTTC
.,.,TRBV29-1,15,TRBJ2-2,CSVEVKATGAGELFF,TGCAGCGTGGAAGTGAAAGCGACCGGTGCCGGGGAGCTGTTTTTT
many,TRBD1,TRBV29-1,14,TRBJ1-1,CSVGLGQLNTEAFF,TGCAGCGTTGGATTGGGACAGTTGAACACTGAAGCTTTCTTT
few,.,TRBV4-3,14,TRBJ2-1,CASSQDLRPGEQFF,TGCGCCAGCAGCCAAGATTTGCGACCGGGAGAGCAGTTCTTC